A selection of T cell receptor beta chains follows, all from one sample in a study of T cells in Graves' hyperthyroidism and ophthalmopathy. Each CDR3 protein is one row after TCRdb ran MiXCR on the multiplex PCR reads. This table holds 300,000 or so distinct CDR3 sequences, roughly 15% found once. Input material: blood. Receptors were obtained from a man in his thirties or forties with Graves' hyperthyroidism. The conserved cysteine and the conserved F or W are not part of the CDR3 here. Each record gives: J gene, V gene, CDR3 protein.

>TRBJ2-5|TRBV28
ASSIKREIGETQY
>TRBJ1-2|TRBV18
ASSPSPGYGYT
>TRBJ1-2|TRBV29-1
SVGQVDNYGYT
>TRBJ1-1|TRBV5-1
ASRAGTMNTEAF
>TRBJ2-7|TRBV7-9
ASSSLIQGGEQY
>TRBJ2-3|TRBV20-1
SARGGTDTQY
>TRBJ2-1|TRBV10-3
AITSETYNEQF
>TRBJ2-3|TRBV7-3
ASSSGQGRTDTQY
>TRBJ2-1|TRBV7-2
ASSSPPWDEQF
>TRBJ2-7|TRBV29-1
SVKPGLAAYEQY
>TRBJ2-5|TRBV4-1
ASSQERLAGGPRETQY
>TRBJ2-2|TRBV5-1
ASSLWASNTGELF
>TRBJ2-7|TRBV5-1
ASSYSEIYEQY
>TRBJ2-3|TRBV5-1
ASSLRSILSTDTQY
>TRBJ2-5|TRBV10-3
AISESGRRGGQETQY
>TRBJ2-5|TRBV6-6
ASSYPAPGGQETQY
>TRBJ1-2|TRBV28
ASSLIGGTGSGYT
>TRBJ2-4|TRBV5-1
ASSFPAGPEINIQY
>TRBJ2-5|TRBV28
AGSLQGAKETQY
>TRBJ2-1|TRBV27
ASSFGRGNNEQF
>TRBJ1-5|TRBV7-2
ASSRGGTISPQH
>TRBJ1-1|TRBV7-3
ASSLMTHTEAF
>TRBJ1-1|TRBV20-1
SGTGGVNTEAF
>TRBJ2-1|TRBV18
ASSPEVGSWDNEQF
>TRBJ2-7|TRBV11-3
ASSTSSEQY
>TRBJ2-3|TRBV5-1
ASSLGQGQGDTQY
>TRBJ2-5|TRBV7-2
ASSSYRLAGDPQKTQY
>TRBJ2-5|TRBV20-1
SAETGTAMTETQY
>TRBJ2-3|TRBV27
ASSLLARISTDTQY
>TRBJ1-6|TRBV2
ASRAENSPLH
>TRBJ2-4|TRBV4-1
ASSPRALAGAKNIQY
>TRBJ2-7|TRBV5-1
ASRDELVAGKQY
>TRBJ2-5|TRBV5-1
ASSLVGTLEETQY
>TRBJ1-2|TRBV9
ASSVARGTDGYT
>TRBJ2-1|TRBV12-3/TRBV12-4
ASKYGEFNEQF
>TRBJ1-1|TRBV2
ASGALNTEAF
>TRBJ1-2|TRBV7-2
ASSAQGSVDGYT
>TRBJ2-3|TRBV2
ASSGLAGGGTDTQY
>TRBJ2-2|TRBV19
ASTGDKTGVTGELF
>TRBJ2-7|TRBV6-4
ASSAQGIYEQY
>TRBJ1-2|TRBV12-3/TRBV12-4
ASSFAGNGYT
>TRBJ2-2|TRBV5-1
ASSLASATGELF
>TRBJ2-1|TRBV20-1
SARDVRDNEQF
>TRBJ2-1|TRBV2
ASSGQGSHTGTSGSGYNEQF
>TRBJ1-2|TRBV13
ASSSQGASNYGYT
>TRBJ2-5|TRBV5-1
ASSPRTVQETQY
>TRBJ2-7|TRBV7-8
ASSLTPGQGREQY
>TRBJ2-7|TRBV20-1
SARDGKKGYEQY
>TRBJ2-3|TRBV20-1
SAELQDTTDTQY
>TRBJ2-3|TRBV28
ASSLPGPDTQY
>TRBJ2-3|TRBV28
ASSYPGDVKGTQY
>TRBJ2-2|TRBV7-3
ASTPGGSSGGAGELF
>TRBJ2-7|TRBV5-1
ASSLGMDYEQY
>TRBJ2-1|TRBV14
ASSQAEEQF
>TRBJ1-1|TRBV9
ASSAHSGPYTEAF
>TRBJ2-7|TRBV15
ATSRDPYSEQY
>TRBJ2-1|TRBV5-1
VSRGNSGYNEQF
>TRBJ1-1|TRBV9
ASSAGGGLKTEAF